Below, 7 T cell receptor beta chains from the same sample are listed, as sequenced in a study of PD-1 blockade in mismatch repair-deficient tumors. Sequencing was performed with immunoSEQ multiplex PCR; in TCRdb, only in-frame clones are kept and a portion is missing. The table includes about 110,000 clones, around 80% detected once. This specimen was peripheral blood, taken around 60 weeks after starting pembrolizumab. These receptors originate from an adult with mismatch repair-deficient cancer.

This clone was seen at least ten times. The chain combines TRBV6-5 with TRBJ2-7; 10 nucleotides align to TRBD2. V gave up 4 bases and J gave up 1 base; unmatched junction bases: 4. There are 15 residues in the CDR3. The germline V gene has CDR1 MNHEY and CDR2 SVGAGI. The CDR3 bases are TGTGCCAGCAGTTTAGCGACTAGCGGGTCCTACGAGCAGTACTTC. Translated: CASSLATSGSYEQYF.

The rearrangement links TRBV7-6 to TRBJ1-4; TRBD1 is a possible D gene (6 bases). Germline V lookup: CDR1 SGHVS, CDR2 FNYEAQ. The V end was cut by 1 base, the J end by 8 bases, with 11 bases between. The CDR3 sequence is 14 residues long. The chain's CDR3 is CASSLEGVEEKLFF. For the CDR3, the DNA is TGTGCCAGCAGCTTAGAGGGGGTGGAAGAAAAACTGTTTTTT.

The CDR3 loop reads CASSNRDSYEQYF. The DNA for the CDR3 is TGTGCCAGCAGCAACCGGGACAGCTACGAGCAGTACTTC. The gene calls are TRBV7-9 and TRBJ2-7; 7 bases line up with TRBD1. Germline trimming cut 5 bases from V and 3 bases from J; bases unmatched to any gene: 4. CDR1 is SEHNR, CDR2 FQNEAQ, per germline (reference sequence). The CDR3 consists of 13 residues.

The CDR3 spells CASSPGGGSAFF. The CDR3 bases are TGTGCCAGCAGCCCGGGGGGGGGCAGTGCTTTCTTT. This rearrangement joins TRBV11-2 to TRBJ1-1; tentative D call: TRBD1 (6 bases). The length of the CDR3 is 12 residues. Germline assignment: CDR1 SGHAT and CDR2 FQNNGV. V was shortened by 5 bases and J by 11 bases, with 15 bases between the two germline ends.

The V call is TRBV7-2, the J call TRBJ2-3; tentatively, D is TRBD2 (5 bases). The CDR3 loop spans 16 amino acids. Germline CDR1 SGHTA, CDR2 FQGNSA. V was shortened by 1 base and J by 0 bases, with 11 bases between the two germline ends. In nucleotides, the CDR3 is TGTGCCAGCAGCTTAGGGCTAGCTACTAGCACAGATACGCAGTATTTT. This translates into CASSLGLATSTDTQYF.

The chain combines TRBV30 with TRBJ1-1; tentative D call: TRBD1 (6 bases). The length of the CDR3 is 11 residues. The V gene lost 3 bases and the J gene lost 6 bases, with 8 bases spanning the gap. In germline, CDR1 is GTSNPN, CDR2 SVGIG (reference sequence). The CDR3 is CAWSAGAEAFF. In nucleotides, the CDR3 is TGTGCCTGGAGCGCAGGGGCTGAAGCTTTCTTT.

This clone was seen just once. The chain joins TRBV11-1 to TRBJ2-2; TRBD1 aligns across 9 bases. Germline V gene lookup returns CDR1 SGHAT and CDR2 FQDESV (reference sequence). The CDR3 consists of 17 residues. With V trimmed by 5 bases and J by 0 bases, 7 bases remained unmatched. CDR3 sequence reads: CASSARRQGANTGELFF. The CDR3 nucleotides are TGTGCCAGCAGCGCAAGGCGACAGGGGGCGAACACCGGGGAGCTGTTTTTT.